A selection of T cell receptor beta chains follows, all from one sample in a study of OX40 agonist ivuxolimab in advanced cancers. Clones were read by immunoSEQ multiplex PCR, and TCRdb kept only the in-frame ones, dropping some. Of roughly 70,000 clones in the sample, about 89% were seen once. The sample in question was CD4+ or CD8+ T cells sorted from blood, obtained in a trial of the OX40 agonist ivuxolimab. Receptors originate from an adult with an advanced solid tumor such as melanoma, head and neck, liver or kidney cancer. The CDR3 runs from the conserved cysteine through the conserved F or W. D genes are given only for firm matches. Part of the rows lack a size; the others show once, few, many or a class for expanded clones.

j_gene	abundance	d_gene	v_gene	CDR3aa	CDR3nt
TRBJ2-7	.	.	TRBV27	CASPRMKSSYEQYF	TGTGCCAGCCCGCGAATGAAGAGCTCCTACGAGCAGTACTTC
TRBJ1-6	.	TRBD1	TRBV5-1	CASGQTGMGSPLHF	TGCGCCAGCGGACAGACAGGGATGGGTTCACCCCTCCACTTT
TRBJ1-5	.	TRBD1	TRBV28	CASSLRQGAQPQHF	TGTGCCAGCAGTTTACGACAGGGGGCTCAGCCCCAGCATTTT
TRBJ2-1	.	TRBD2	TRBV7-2	CASSPSGNPLDEQFF	TGTGCCAGCAGCCCAAGCGGGAACCCTTTGGATGAGCAGTTCTTC
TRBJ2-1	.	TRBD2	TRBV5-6	CASSFLAGGGRWGNEQFF	TGTGCCAGCAGCTTTCTGGCGGGAGGGGGGCGGTGGGGCAATGAGCAGTTCTTC
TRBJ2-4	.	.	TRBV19	CASSLMEAKNIQYF	TGTGCCAGCTCCCTTATGGAAGCCAAAAACATTCAGTACTTC
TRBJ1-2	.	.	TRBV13	CASSLTGIRYGYTF	TGTGCCAGCAGCTTAACGGGAATTCGGTATGGCTACACCTTC
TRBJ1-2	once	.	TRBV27	CASRPLGTGGYTF	TGTGCCAGCAGACCTTTGGGGACGGGAGGCTACACCTTC
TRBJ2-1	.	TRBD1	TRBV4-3	CASSQSGGSYNEQFF	TGCGCCAGCAGCCAATCAGGGGGCTCCTACAATGAGCAGTTCTTC
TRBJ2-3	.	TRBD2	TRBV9	CASSVTTLSGRRDTQYF	TGTGCCAGCAGCGTCACTACCCTTAGCGGGAGAAGAGATACGCAGTATTTT
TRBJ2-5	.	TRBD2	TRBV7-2	CASRVSGLQETQYF	TGTGCCAGCAGGGTATCGGGACTACAAGAGACCCAGTACTTC